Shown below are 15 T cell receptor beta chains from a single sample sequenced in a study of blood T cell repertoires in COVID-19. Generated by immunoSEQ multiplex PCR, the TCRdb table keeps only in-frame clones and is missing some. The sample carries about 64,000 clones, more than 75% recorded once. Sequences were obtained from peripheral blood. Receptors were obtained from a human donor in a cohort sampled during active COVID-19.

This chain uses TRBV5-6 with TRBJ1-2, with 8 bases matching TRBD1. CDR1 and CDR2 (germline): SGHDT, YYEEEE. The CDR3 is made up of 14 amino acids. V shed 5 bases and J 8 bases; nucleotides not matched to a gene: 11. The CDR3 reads CASSNAGGLSGYTF. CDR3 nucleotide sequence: TGTGCCAGCAGTAATGCAGGGGGCTTGAGCGGCTACACCTTC.

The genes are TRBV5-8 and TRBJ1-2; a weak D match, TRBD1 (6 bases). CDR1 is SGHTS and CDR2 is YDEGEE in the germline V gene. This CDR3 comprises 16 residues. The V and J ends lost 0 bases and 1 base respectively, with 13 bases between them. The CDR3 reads CASSLVQGLINYGYTF. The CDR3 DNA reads TGTGCCAGCAGCTTGGTGCAGGGGTTGATTAACTATGGCTACACCTTC. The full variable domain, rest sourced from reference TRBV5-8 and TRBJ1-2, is EAGVTQSPTHLIKTRGQQATLRCSPISGHTSVYWYQQALGLGLQFLLWYDEGEERNRGNFPPRFSGRQFPNYSSELNVNALELEDSALYLCASSLVQGLINYGYTFGSGTRLTVV.

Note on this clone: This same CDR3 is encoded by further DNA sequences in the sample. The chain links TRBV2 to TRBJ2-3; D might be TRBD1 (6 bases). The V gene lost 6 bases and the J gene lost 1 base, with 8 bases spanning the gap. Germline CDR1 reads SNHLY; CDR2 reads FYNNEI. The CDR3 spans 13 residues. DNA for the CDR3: TGTGCCAGCAGACAGGGCCGCACAGATACGCAGTATTTT. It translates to CASRQGRTDTQYF.

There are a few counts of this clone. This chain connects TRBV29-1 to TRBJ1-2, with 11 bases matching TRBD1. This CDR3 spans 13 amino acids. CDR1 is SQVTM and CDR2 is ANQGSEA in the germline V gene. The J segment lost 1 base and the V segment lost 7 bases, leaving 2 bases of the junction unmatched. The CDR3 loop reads CSAGTGGNYGYTF. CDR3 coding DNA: TGCAGCGCCGGGACAGGGGGTAACTATGGCTACACCTTC. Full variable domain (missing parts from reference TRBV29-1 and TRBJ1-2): SAVISQKPSRDICQRGTSLTIQCQVDSQVTMMFWYRQQPGQSLTLIATANQGSEATYESGFVIDKFPISRPNLTFSTLTVSNMSPEDSSIYLCSAGTGGNYGYTFGSGTRLTVV.

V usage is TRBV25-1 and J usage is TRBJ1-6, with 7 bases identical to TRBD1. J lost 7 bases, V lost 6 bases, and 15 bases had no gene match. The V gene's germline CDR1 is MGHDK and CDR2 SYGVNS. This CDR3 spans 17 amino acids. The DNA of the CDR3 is TGTGCCAGCAGACCCGCCGGGACAGCCGTTACAAATTCACCCCTCCACTTT. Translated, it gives CASRPAGTAVTNSPLHF.

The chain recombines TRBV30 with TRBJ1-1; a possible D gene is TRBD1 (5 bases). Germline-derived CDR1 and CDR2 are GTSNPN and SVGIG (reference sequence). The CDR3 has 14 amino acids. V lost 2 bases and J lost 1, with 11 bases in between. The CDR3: CAWSRGNKNTEAFF. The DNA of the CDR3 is TGTGCCTGGAGTAGGGGAAATAAGAACACTGAAGCTTTCTTT.

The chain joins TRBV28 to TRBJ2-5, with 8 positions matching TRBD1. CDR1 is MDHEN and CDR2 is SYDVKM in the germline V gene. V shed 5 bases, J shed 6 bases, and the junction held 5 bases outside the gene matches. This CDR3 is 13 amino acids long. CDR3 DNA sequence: TGTGCCAGCAGTCTGACAGGGGTGAAGACCCAGTACTTC. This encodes CASSLTGVKTQYF. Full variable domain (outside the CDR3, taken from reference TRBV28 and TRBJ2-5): DVKVTQSSRYLVKRTGEKVFLECVQDMDHENMFWYRQDPGLGLRLIYFSYDVKMKEKGDIPEGYSVSREKKERFSLILESASTNQTSMYLCASSLTGVKTQYFGPGTRLLVL.

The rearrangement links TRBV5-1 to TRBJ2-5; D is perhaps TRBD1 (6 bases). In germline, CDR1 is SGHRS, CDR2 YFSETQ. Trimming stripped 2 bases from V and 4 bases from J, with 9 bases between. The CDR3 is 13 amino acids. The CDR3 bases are TGCGCCAGCAGCTTCGGACAGCGAGAGACCCAGTACTTC. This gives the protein CASSFGQRETQYF. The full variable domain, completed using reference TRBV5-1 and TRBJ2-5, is KAGVTQTPRYLIKTRGQQVTLSCSPISGHRSVSWYQQTPGQGLQFLFEYFSETQRNKGNFPGRFSGRQFSNSRSEMNVSTLELGDSALYLCASSFGQRETQYFGPGTRLLVL.

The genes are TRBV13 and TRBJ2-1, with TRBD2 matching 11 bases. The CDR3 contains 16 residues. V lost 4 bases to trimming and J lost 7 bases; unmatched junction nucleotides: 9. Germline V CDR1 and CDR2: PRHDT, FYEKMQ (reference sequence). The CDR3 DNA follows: TGTGCCAGCAGCTCCTATAGCGGGGGGGCCTTTAATGAGCAGTTCTTC. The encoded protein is CASSSYSGGAFNEQFF.

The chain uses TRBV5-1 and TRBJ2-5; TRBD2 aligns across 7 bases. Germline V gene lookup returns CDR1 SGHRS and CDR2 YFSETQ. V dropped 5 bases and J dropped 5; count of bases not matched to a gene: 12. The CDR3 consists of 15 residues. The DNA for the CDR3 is TGCGCCAGCAGACCCGAGCTAGCGGAACGGGAGACCCAGTACTTC. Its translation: CASRPELAERETQYF.

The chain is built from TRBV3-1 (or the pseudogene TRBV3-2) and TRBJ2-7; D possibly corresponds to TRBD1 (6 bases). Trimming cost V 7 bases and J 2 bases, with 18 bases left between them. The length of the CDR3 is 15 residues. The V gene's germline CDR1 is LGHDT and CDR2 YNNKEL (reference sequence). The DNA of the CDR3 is TGTGCCAGCAAGAACAGAGGGGCAGGGGCCTACGAGCAGTACTTC. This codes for CASKNRGAGAYEQYF.

The CDR3 here is CASSDQKGARGLAGFTTDTQYF. Here the CDR3 DNA reads TGTGCCAGCAGTGACCAAAAGGGGGCCCGGGGACTAGCGGGGTTCACCACAGATACGCAGTATTTT. The gene calls are TRBV6-4 and TRBJ2-3; 13 nucleotides agree with TRBD2. Trimming cost V 2 bases and J 2 bases; bases outside gene matches: 19. The CDR3 loop spans 22 amino acids. Germline lookup yields CDR1 MRHNA and CDR2 SNTAGT.

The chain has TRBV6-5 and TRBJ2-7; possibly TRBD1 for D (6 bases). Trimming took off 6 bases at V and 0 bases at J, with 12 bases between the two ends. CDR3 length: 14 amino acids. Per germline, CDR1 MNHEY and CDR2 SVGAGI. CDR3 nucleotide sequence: TGTGCCAGCAGGGCCCCGGACAGCTCCTACGAGCAGTACGTC. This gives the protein CASRAPDSSYEQYV.

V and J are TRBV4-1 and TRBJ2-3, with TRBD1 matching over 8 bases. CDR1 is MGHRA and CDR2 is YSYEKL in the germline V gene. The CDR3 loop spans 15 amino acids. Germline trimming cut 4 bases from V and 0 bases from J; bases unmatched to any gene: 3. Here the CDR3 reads CASSPRTGSTDTQYF. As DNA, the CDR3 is TGCGCCAGCAGCCCTCGGACAGGGAGCACAGATACGCAGTATTTT.

The CDR3 coding sequence is TGTGCCAGCAGCGGGTTGACCGGGACAGTCATCCTTCAACACAACACTGAAGCTTTCTTT. Translated: CASSGLTGTVILQHNTEAFF. This chain connects TRBV9 to TRBJ1-1, with TRBD1 identical over 7 bases. Germline CDR1 is SGDLS and CDR2 is YYNGEE. This CDR3 is 20 amino acids long. The junction had 22 bases not matched to a gene; V was cut back by 3 bases and J by 2 bases.